The source of this T cell receptor (beta chain) is a study of regulatory dendritic cells for organ transplantation. General study findings and limits: Memory T cells were less diverse than naive, with memory CD8+ most oligoclonal. Between individuals, the alloreactive memory CD8+ T cell pool differed considerably. Regulatory dendritic cells appeared to expand memory CD8+ clones less than mature ones.

Repertoires were generated with immunoSEQ multiplex PCR, while TCRdb's copy carries only in-frame clones and drops some. The sample carries 35,000 to 45,000 clones, around nine tenths recorded once. Memory T cells were CD45RO+, naive were CD45RA+, sorted by FACS. CDR3 length: 15 amino acids. With V trimmed by 4 bases and J by 5 bases, 11 bases remained unmatched. The V gene's germline CDR1 is SGDLS and CDR2 YYNGEE. As concerns this clone: The antigen is not known.

The receptor comes from a human donor in good health. The chain links TRBV9 to TRBJ2-5, with TRBD2 matching 7 bases. The sample comprised naive CD8+ T cells from blood. The subset is: CD45RA+ naive T cells. As DNA, the CDR3 is TGTGCCAGCAGCCCCGGGGGACTACCCTATGAGACCCAGTACTTC. Translation gives CASSPGGLPYETQYF.